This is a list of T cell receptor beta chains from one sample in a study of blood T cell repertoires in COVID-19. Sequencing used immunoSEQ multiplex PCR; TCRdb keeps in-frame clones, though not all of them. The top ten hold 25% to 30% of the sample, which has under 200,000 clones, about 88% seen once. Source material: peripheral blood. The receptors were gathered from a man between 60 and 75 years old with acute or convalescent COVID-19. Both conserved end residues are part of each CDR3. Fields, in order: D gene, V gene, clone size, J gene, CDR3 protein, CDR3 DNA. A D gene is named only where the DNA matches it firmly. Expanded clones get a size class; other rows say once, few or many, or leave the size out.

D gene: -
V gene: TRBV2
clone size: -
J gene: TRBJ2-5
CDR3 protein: CASRGGYQETQYF
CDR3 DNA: TGTGCCAGCAGGGGGGGTTACCAAGAGACCCAGTACTTC

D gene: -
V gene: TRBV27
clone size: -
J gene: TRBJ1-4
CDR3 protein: CASSSLPGTSRNEKLFF
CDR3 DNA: TGTGCCAGCAGTTCACTACCGGGAACAAGCCGTAATGAAAAACTGTTTTTT

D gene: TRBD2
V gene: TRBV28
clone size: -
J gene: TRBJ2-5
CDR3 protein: CASSEREGPSGETQYF
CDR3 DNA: TGTGCCAGCAGCGAGCGGGAGGGCCCGTCCGGGGAGACCCAGTACTTC

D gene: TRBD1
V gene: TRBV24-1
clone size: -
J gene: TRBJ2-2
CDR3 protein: CATSDVGQGKRRVFF
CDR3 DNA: TGTGCCACCAGTGACGTGGGACAGGGTAAACGGAGGGTGTTTTTT

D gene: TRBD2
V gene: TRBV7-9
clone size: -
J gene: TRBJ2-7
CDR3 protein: CASSPPGTSGSSPYEQYF
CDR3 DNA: TGTGCCAGCAGCCCCCCCGGGACTAGCGGGAGTTCCCCTTACGAGCAGTACTTC

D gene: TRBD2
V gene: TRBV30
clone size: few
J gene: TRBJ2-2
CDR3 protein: CAWSTTSGGSGELFF
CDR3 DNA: TGTGCCTGGAGTACGACTAGCGGGGGAAGCGGGGAGCTGTTTTTT

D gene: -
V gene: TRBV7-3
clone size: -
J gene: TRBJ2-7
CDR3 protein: CASSLIQEPNYEQYF
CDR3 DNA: TGTGCCAGCAGCTTAATACAGGAGCCAAATTACGAGCAGTACTTC

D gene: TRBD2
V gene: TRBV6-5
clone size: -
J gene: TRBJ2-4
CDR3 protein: CASSYASGGGDIQYF
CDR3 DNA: TGTGCCAGCAGTTACGCTAGCGGAGGAGGGGACATTCAGTACTTC

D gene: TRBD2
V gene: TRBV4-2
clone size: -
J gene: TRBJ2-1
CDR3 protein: CASSQTSGGTEQFF
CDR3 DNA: TGTGCCAGCAGCCAGACTAGCGGGGGGACTGAGCAGTTCTTC

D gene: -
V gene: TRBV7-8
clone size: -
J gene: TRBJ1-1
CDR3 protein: CASSLEGRWGNTEAFF
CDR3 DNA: TGTGCCAGCAGCTTGGAGGGTCGTTGGGGGAACACTGAAGCTTTCTTT

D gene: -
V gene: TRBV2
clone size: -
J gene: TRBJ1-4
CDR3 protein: CASSGAGVEKLFF
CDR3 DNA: TGTGCCAGCAGTGGGGCAGGGGTTGAAAAACTGTTTTTT

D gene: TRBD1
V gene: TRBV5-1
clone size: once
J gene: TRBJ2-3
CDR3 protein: CASSATLDRGADTQYF
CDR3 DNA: TGCGCCAGCAGCGCGACCTTGGACAGGGGGGCAGATACGCAGTATTTT

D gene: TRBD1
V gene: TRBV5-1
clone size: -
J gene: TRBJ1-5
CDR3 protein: CASSLDRGIGQPQHF
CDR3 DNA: TGCGCCAGCAGTTTAGACAGGGGAATCGGTCAGCCCCAGCATTTT

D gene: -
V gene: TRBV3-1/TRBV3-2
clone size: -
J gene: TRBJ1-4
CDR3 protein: CASSGTQVNEKLFF
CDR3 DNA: TGTGCCAGCAGCGGAACACAGGTTAATGAAAAACTGTTTTTT

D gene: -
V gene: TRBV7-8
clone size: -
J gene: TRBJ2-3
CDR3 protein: CASSLDRNTDTQYF
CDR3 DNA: TGTGCCAGCAGCTTAGACAGGAACACAGATACGCAGTATTTT

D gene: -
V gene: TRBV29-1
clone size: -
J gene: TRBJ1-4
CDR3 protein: CSVRGSEGEKLFF
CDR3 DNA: TGCAGCGTCCGGGGATCGGAGGGGGAAAAACTGTTTTTT

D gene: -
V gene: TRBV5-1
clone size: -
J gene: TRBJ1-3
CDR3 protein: CASSLAGGSGNTIYF
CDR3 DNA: TGCGCCAGCAGCTTGGCCGGAGGCTCTGGAAACACCATATATTTT

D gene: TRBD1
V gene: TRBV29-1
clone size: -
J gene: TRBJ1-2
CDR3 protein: CSVGTGLGTYGYTF
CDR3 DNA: TGCAGCGTGGGGACAGGGTTGGGGACCTATGGCTACACCTTC

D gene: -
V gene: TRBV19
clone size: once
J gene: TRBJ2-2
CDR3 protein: CASSRRDNRELFF
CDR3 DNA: TGTGCCAGTAGTAGACGGGACAATCGGGAGCTGTTTTTT

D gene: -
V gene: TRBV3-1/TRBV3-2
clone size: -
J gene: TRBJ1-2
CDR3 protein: CASSQDNGGRGYGYTF
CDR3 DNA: TGTGCCAGCAGCCAAGATAACGGGGGGAGGGGCTATGGCTACACCTTC

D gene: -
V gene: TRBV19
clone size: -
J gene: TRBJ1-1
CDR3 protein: CASTHGTKNTEAFF
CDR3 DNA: TGTGCCAGTACCCACGGGACAAAGAACACTGAAGCTTTCTTT

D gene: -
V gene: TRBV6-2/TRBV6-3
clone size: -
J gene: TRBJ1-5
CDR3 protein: CASSSGRGDQPQHF
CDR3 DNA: TGTGCCAGCAGTTCAGGACGGGGGGATCAGCCCCAGCATTTT

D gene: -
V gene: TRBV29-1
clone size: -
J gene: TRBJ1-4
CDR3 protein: CSVELPYRSSEKLFF
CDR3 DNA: TGCAGCGTTGAACTGCCCTACCGGTCGTCGGAAAAACTGTTTTTT

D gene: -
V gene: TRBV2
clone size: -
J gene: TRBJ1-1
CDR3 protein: CASPGGRNTEAFF
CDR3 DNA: TGTGCCAGCCCCGGGGGGAGAAACACTGAAGCTTTCTTT

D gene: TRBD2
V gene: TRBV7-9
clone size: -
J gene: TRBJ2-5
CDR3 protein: CASRNTGGGQETQYF
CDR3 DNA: TGTGCCAGCAGGAACACCGGGGGGGGGCAAGAGACCCAGTACTTC

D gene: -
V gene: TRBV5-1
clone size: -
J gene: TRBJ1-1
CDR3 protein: CASSLLPGGTEAFF
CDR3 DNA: TGCGCCAGCAGCTTACTCCCCGGGGGAACTGAAGCTTTCTTT

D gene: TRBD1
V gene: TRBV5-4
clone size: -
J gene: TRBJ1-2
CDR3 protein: CASSLRTGGFGYTF
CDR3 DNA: TGTGCCAGCAGCTTGAGGACAGGGGGCTTTGGCTACACCTTC

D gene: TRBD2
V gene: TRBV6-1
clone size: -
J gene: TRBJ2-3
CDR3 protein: CASSEKRLAGSTDTQYF
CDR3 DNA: TGTGCCAGCAGTGAAAAAAGACTAGCGGGGAGCACAGATACGCAGTATTTT

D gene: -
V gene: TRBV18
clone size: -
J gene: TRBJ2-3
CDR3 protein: CASSKETGSTDTQYF
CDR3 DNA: TGTGCCAGCTCAAAAGAGACAGGTAGTACAGATACGCAGTATTTT

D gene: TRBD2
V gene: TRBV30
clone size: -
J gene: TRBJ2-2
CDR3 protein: CAWNRDSISGRPGELFF
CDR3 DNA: TGTGCCTGGAACCGCGACTCGATTAGCGGGAGACCCGGGGAGCTGTTTTTT

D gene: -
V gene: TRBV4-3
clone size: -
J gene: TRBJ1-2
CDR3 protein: CASSHSSSAAEGYTF
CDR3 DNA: TGCGCCAGCAGCCATTCTTCCTCAGCAGCGGAGGGCTACACCTTC

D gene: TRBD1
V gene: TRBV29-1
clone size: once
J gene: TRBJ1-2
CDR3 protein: CSVEKTGASGYTF
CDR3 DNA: TGCAGCGTTGAAAAGACAGGGGCTAGTGGCTACACCTTC

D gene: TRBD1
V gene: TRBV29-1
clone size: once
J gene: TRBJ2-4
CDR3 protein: CSATTGGARNIQYF
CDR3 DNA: TGCAGCGCAACGACAGGGGGCGCGAGAAACATTCAGTACTTC

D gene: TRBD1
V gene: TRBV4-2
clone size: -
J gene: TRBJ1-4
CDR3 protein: CASSPRDSLNEKLFF
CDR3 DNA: TGTGCCAGCAGCCCCCGGGACAGTCTTAATGAAAAACTGTTTTTT

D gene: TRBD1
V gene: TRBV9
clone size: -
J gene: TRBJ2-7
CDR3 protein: CASSVGTGGDEQYF
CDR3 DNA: TGTGCCAGCAGCGTAGGGACAGGGGGGGACGAGCAGTACTTC

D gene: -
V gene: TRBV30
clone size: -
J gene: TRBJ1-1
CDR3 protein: CAWSIIGTGTEAFF
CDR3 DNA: TGTGCCTGGAGTATAATTGGAACGGGGACTGAAGCTTTCTTT

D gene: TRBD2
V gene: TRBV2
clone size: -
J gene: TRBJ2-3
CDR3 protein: CASSEVAGDIDTQYF
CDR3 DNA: TGTGCCAGCAGTGAAGTAGCGGGAGATATAGATACGCAGTATTTT

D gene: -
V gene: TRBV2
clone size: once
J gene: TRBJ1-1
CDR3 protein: CASSYRDTEAFF
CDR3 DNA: TGTGCCAGCAGTTACAGGGATACTGAAGCTTTCTTT

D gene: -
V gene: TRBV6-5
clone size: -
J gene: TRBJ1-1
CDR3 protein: CATRRGSVTEAFF
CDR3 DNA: TGTGCCACCAGACGGGGGTCGGTAACTGAAGCTTTCTTT

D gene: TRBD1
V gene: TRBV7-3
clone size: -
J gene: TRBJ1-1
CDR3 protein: CASSATGGNTEAFF
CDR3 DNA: TGTGCCAGCAGCGCCACAGGGGGCAACACTGAAGCTTTCTTT

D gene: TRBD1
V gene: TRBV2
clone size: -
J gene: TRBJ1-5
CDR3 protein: CASSGSRTGGNSNQPQHF
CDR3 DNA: TGTGCCAGCAGTGGGTCCCGGACAGGGGGAAATAGCAATCAGCCCCAGCATTTT

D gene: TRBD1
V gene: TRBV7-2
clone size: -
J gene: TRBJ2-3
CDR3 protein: CASSLYRGGDTQYF
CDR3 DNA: TGTGCCAGCAGCTTATACAGGGGTGGAGATACGCAGTATTTT

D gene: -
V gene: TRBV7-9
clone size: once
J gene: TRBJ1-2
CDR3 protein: CASSFWTENYGYTF
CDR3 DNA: TGTGCCAGCAGCTTTTGGACAGAAAACTATGGCTACACCTTC

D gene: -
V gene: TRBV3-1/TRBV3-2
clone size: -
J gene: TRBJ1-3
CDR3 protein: CASSHRGSGNTIYF
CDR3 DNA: TGTGCCAGCAGCCACAGGGGTTCTGGAAACACCATATATTTT